The 21 T cell receptor beta chains below come from one sample, sequenced in a study of T-cell reconstitution after alpha-beta-depleted transplantation in children (dated by TCRdb to 2016 to 2017). The treatment or condition label, as the study defines it: allogeneic hematopoietic cell transplantation with graft depleted of TCRalphabeta T cells and CD19 B cells. Library method: PCR. The sample was run on an Illumina HiSeq 2500. Molecular barcoding was employed in the preparation of TCR libraries, with unique molecular identifiers being used to normalize TCRbeta repertoire quantification. TCRdb reran the public reads through fastp at Q25 and MiXCR, keeping productive beta chains. CDR3 protein duplicates are merged, each entry listing the most common genes and DNA. The sample table records about 440,000 distinct CDR3 sequences; roughly 44% of these occur just once. 27% of the sample is taken by the ten largest.

The specimen comprised PBMCs, sampled before TCRalphabeta/CD19-depleted stem cell transplant. Receptor source: a girl aged 2 to 10 with aplastic anemia, due to receive a stem cell transplant.

This clonotype was seen ten or more times. The rearrangement uses TRBV7-2 and TRBJ2-5; 9 bases match TRBD2. The length of the CDR3 is 14 residues. From germline, CDR1 is SGHTA and CDR2 FQGNSA. The V and J ends lost 5 bases and 5 bases, in that order; junction bases with no gene match: 6. The CDR3 loop reads CASSQWREGETQYF. The DNA for the CDR3 is TGTGCCAGCAGCCAATGGCGGGAGGGGGAGACCCAGTACTTC.

There are many counts of this clonotype. The genes are TRBV27 and TRBJ2-7; no reliable D call. Germline V gene data show CDR1 as MNHEY and CDR2 as SMNVEV (reference sequence). V was shortened by 5 bases and J by 5 bases, with 13 bases between the two germline ends. This CDR3 spans 13 amino acids. The CDR3 is CASSPLTYHEQYF. The CDR3, as DNA: TGTGCCAGCAGTCCTTTAACTTACCACGAGCAGTACTTC.

V is TRBV28 and J is TRBJ1-6; TRBD1 matches 10 bases. This CDR3 has 18 amino acids. V lost 5 bases, J lost 4 bases, and 11 bases stayed unmatched. The germline V gene has CDR1 MDHEN and CDR2 SYDVKM. The CDR3, as DNA: TGTGCCAGCAGTCCGGGGACAGGGGCCTCCCATTATAATTCACCCCTCCACTTT. The encoded protein is CASSPGTGASHYNSPLHF.

This clonotype has at least ten counts. This chain uses TRBV20-1 with TRBJ2-7, with TRBD2 identical over 8 bases. CDR1 and CDR2 (germline): DFQATT, SNEGSKA (reference sequence). This CDR3 has 13 amino acids. V lost 3 bases, J lost 1 base, and 2 bases stayed unmatched. The DNA of the CDR3 is TGCAGTGCTAGCGGGAGGGGTTCCTACGAGCAGTACTTC. Translated: CSASGRGSYEQYF.

This chain uses TRBV29-1 with TRBJ2-7; D unclear. Trimming stripped 5 bases from V and 0 bases from J, with 5 bases between. There are 11 residues in the CDR3. CDR1 and CDR2 (germline): SQVTM, ANQGSEA. CDR3 sequence reads: CSVRLSYEQYF. CDR3 coding DNA: TGCAGCGTTAGACTCTCCTACGAGCAGTACTTC.

This clonotype was observed a few times. The chain has TRBV9 and TRBJ2-7, with 8 bases fitting TRBD1. Per germline, CDR1 SGDLS and CDR2 YYNGEE. V was clipped by 3 bases and J by 3 bases; unmatched bases: 5. The CDR3 sequence is 14 residues long. The CDR3 reads CASSAGQEIYEQYF. CDR3 in DNA: TGTGCCAGCAGCGCGGGACAGGAGATCTACGAGCAGTACTTC.

This clonotype was seen ten or more times. V gene TRBV3-1 combines with J gene TRBJ1-1; no definite D call. The length of the CDR3 is 13 residues. V was shortened by 6 bases and J by 5 bases, with 13 bases between the two germline ends. The germline gives CDR1 LGHDT, CDR2 YNNKEL (reference sequence). Written as DNA, the CDR3 is TGTGCCAGCAGACTTAGTGCCCTGACTGAAGCTTTCTTT. Translating it yields CASRLSALTEAFF.

This clonotype was seen many times. The chain is built from TRBV20-1 and TRBJ2-5; D remains ambiguous. The CDR3 has 10 amino acids. V was cut by 5 bases and J by 1 base, with 2 bases left in between. CDR1 DFQATT and CDR2 SNEGSKA come from the germline V gene (reference sequence). The CDR3 DNA sequence: TGCAGTGCTGGCCAAGAGACCCAGTACTTC. Its protein product is CSAGQETQYF.

In this sample, this clonotype turned up a few times. The chain joins TRBV12-3 or TRBV12-4 to TRBJ1-5; the D is unclear. Trimming removed 7 bases at V and 5 bases at J, with 12 bases between. CDR3 size: 13 residues. CDR3 DNA sequence: TGTGCCAGCACCCTCAACCGGTATCAGCCCCAGCATTTT. Amino acid sequence: CASTLNRYQPQHF.

A note on this clonotype: It may be a read error: a sequence one base away is much more abundant. The chain recombines TRBV2 with TRBJ2-7, with unresolved D. V was trimmed by 8 bases and J by 3 bases, leaving 8 bases between them. Germline V lookup: CDR1 SNHLY, CDR2 FYNNEI. The CDR3 is 11 amino acids. CDR3 in amino acids: CASGGYYEQYF. The CDR3 DNA reads TGTGCCAGCGGCGGCTACTACGAGCAGTACTTC. Variable domain in full (rest from reference TRBV2 and TRBJ2-7): EPEVTQTPSHQVTQMGQEVILRCVPISNHLYFYWYRQILGQKVEFLVSFYNNEISEKSEIFDDQFSVERPDGSNFTLKIRSTKLEDSAMYFCASGGYYEQYFGPGTRLTVT.

The table lists this clonotype with a few counts. This chain uses TRBV7-2 with TRBJ2-1; 12 positions match TRBD2. Trimming at V came to 5 bases and at J to 7 bases, leaving 12 bases not matched to a gene. The length of the CDR3 is 17 residues. Germline CDR1 and CDR2: SGHTA and FQGNSA. The CDR3 sequence is CASSGRRLAGGRNEQFF. The CDR3 DNA sequence: TGTGCCAGCAGCGGCCGGAGGCTAGCGGGAGGGAGGAATGAGCAGTTCTTC.

The chain couples TRBV20-1 to TRBJ2-4, with 9 bases fitting TRBD2. Germline loops: CDR1 DFQATT, CDR2 SNEGSKA (reference sequence). This CDR3 is 16 amino acids long. With V trimmed by 0 bases and J by 7 bases, 10 bases remained unmatched. The chain's CDR3 is CSARDSRAGGGNIQYF. The CDR3 nucleotides read TGCAGTGCTAGAGATAGTCGAGCGGGGGGCGGGAACATTCAGTACTTC.

Notes on this clonotype: Since the CDR3 does not end with the conserved phenylalanine or tryptophan, this likely comes from a read error. The genes are TRBV7-2 and TRBJ2-7, with D possibly TRBD2 on 6 matching bases. The V and J ends lost 3 bases and 5 bases respectively, with 11 bases between them. This CDR3 has 13 residues. CDR1 SGHTA and CDR2 FQGNSA come from the germline V gene. CDR3 sequence (DNA): TGTGCCAGCAGCTTGGAGGGCCTCCACGAGCAGTACTGC. Protein product: CASSLEGLHEQYC.

This clonotype has more than one count but fewer than ten. The chain combines TRBV19 with TRBJ2-1, with a possible D match to TRBD2 (6 bases). Trimming removed 10 bases from V and 4 bases from J, with 14 bases in between. The germline V gene has CDR1 LNHDA and CDR2 SQIVND (reference sequence). This CDR3 comprises 13 residues. CDR3 DNA sequence: TGTGCCATCTCCGGGACTTCATACAATGAGCAGTTCTTC. Translating it yields CAISGTSYNEQFF.

This rearrangement joins TRBV12-3 or TRBV12-4 to TRBJ2-3; 7 bases align to TRBD2. This CDR3 spans 13 amino acids. V lost 11 bases to trimming and J lost 3 bases; unmatched junction nucleotides: 8. The CDR3 loop is CADRREGTDTQYF. The CDR3 DNA reads TGTGCCGACCGAAGGGAGGGTACAGATACGCAGTATTTT.

The chain links TRBV19 to TRBJ2-1, with no clear D. The CDR3 length is 17 residues. Per germline, CDR1 LNHDA and CDR2 SQIVND (reference sequence). Trimming shortened V by 2 bases and J by 4 bases, and 18 bases separated the two germline ends. The CDR3 protein is CASSITHSQQGYNEQFF. DNA of the CDR3: TGTGCCAGTAGTATAACCCACTCGCAACAAGGGTACAATGAGCAGTTCTTC. Filled out from reference TRBV19 and TRBJ2-1, the complete variable domain reads DGGITQSPKYLFRKEGQNVTLSCEQNLNHDAMYWYRQDPGQGLRLIYYSQIVNDFQKGDIAEGYSVSREKKESFPLTVTSAQKNPTAFYLCASSITHSQQGYNEQFFGPGTRLTVL.

This clonotype has just a few counts. The chain couples TRBV5-1 to TRBJ1-2; 10 bases agree with TRBD1. The length of the CDR3 is 17 residues. V gave up 3 bases and J gave up 10 bases; unmatched junction bases: 18. In germline, CDR1 is SGHRS, CDR2 YFSETQ. The CDR3 DNA is TGCGCCAGCAGCTCCACCAAATGGACAGGGGGTTCTTTGGACTACACCTTC. It is translated as CASSSTKWTGGSLDYTF.

The chain combines TRBV7-3 with TRBJ1-2; D gene uncertain. This CDR3 comprises 14 residues. Germline V CDR1 and CDR2: SGHTA, FQGTGA. Between the trimmed V and J ends, which lost 0 bases and 0 bases, there was a span of 5 bases. The DNA for the CDR3 is TGTGCCAGCAGCTTAACGGGGTCTAACTATGGCTACACCTTC. Translating it yields CASSLTGSNYGYTF.

The table lists this clonotype with many counts. This sequence joins TRBV29-1 and TRBJ2-7, with D perhaps assigned TRBD1 or TRBD2 (5 bases each). CDR3 length: 14 residues. V was pared by 7 bases and J by 1 base, with 17 bases between. Germline CDR1 reads SQVTM; CDR2 reads ANQGSEA. The CDR3 here is CSATRGSSSYEQYF. CDR3 coding DNA: TGCAGCGCTACTCGGGGCAGTTCGTCCTACGAGCAGTACTTC.

V usage is TRBV5-1 and J usage is TRBJ2-6, with 8 bases fitting TRBD1. After removal of 4 bases from V and 1 base from J, the junction contained 4 bases not matched to a gene. This CDR3 comprises 16 residues. Germline V gene lookup returns CDR1 SGHRS and CDR2 YFSETQ. The CDR3 sequence is CASSDRGGSGANVLTF. The DNA of the CDR3 is TGCGCCAGCAGCGACAGGGGAGGATCTGGGGCCAACGTCCTGACTTTC.

The chain combines TRBV7-6 with TRBJ2-2; 11 positions match TRBD1. The length of the CDR3 is 17 residues. Trimming at V came to 5 bases and at J to 3 bases, leaving 8 bases not matched to a gene. Germline V CDR1 and CDR2: SGHVS, FNYEAQ. The CDR3 bases are TGTGCCAGCAGCCCCATACCGGGACAGGGGGACACCGGGGAGCTGTTTTTT. Residues: CASSPIPGQGDTGELFF.